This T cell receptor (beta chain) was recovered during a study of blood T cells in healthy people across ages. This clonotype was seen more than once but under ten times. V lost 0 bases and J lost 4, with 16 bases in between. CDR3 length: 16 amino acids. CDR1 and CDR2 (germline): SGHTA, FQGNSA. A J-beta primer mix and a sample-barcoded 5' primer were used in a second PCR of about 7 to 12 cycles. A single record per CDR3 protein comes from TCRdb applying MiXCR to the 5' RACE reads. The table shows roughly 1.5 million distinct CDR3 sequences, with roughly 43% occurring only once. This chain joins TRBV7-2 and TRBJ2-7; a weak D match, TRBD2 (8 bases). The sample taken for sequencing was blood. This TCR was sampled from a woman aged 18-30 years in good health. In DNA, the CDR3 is TGTGCCAGCAGCTTAGCGACAGGGACTAGTTATTACGAGCAGTACTTC. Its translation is CASSLATGTSYYEQYF. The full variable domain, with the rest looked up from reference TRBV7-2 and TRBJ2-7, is GAGVSQSPSNKVTEKGKDVELRCDPISGHTALYWYRQSLGQGLEFLIYFQGNSAPDKSGLPSDRFSAERTGGSVSTLTIQRTQQEDSAVYLCASSLATGTSYYEQYFGPGTRLTVT.